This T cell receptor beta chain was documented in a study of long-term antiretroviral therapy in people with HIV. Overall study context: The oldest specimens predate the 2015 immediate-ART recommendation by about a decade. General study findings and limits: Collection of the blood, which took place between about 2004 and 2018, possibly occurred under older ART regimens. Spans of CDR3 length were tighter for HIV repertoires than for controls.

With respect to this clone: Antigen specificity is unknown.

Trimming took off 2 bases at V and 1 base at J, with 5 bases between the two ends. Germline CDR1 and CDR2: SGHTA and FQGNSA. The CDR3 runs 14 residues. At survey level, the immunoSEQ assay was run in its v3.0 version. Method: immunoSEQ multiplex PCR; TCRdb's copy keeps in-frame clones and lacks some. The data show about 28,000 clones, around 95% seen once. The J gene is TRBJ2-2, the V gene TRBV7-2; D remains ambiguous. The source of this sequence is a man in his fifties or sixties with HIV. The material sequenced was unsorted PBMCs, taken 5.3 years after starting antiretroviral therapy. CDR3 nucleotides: TGTGCCAGCAGCTTAAAGCGGAACACCGGGGAGCTGTTTTTT. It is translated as CASSLKRNTGELFF.